This TCR beta chain is drawn from a study of identical twins (dated by TCRdb to the mid-2010s). Looking at the study overall: The study deep-sequenced TCR alpha and beta repertoires from monozygotic twins, unrelated adults of various ages and cord blood to test whether fetal clonotypes persist. Replicate twin experiments were performed at different times using different library preparation protocols to rule out contamination. The study at large found these results: Out-of-frame TCR alpha sequences shared between twins showed an excess of low generation-probability sequences compared with coincidental sharing between unrelated individuals. Out-of-frame TCR alpha sharing in monozygotic twins was systematically underestimated by recombination models, whereas sharing between unrelated individuals was in agreement with the recombination models. Invariant T cells such as MAIT and iNKT could partly confound zero-insertion analyses, although diverse VJ usage argued against such confounding for most clonotypes. Because the same donors could not be followed over many years, the conclusions depended on cross-sectional statistical analysis. In beta out-of-frame sequences, excess twin sharing was weaker, because having fewer shared sequences lowered the signal-to-noise ratio. Fewer insertions were carried by abundant cord blood beta clonotypes, a similar but weaker trend appeared in young adult naive repertoires, and no such trend appeared in memory repertoires.

Every donor in the study was a healthy Caucasian. The twin cohort consisted of three pairs of female monozygotic twins, all aged about 18 to 30 years. Miltenyi CD45RO+ enrichment and human naive T-cell isolation kits were used to isolate memory (CD45RO+) and naive T cells from PBMC. The library relied on 5' RACE. Sequencing used an Illumina HiSeq 2000. Template switching added a universal primer binding site, and the final cDNA carried a unique molecular identifier that allowed TCR cDNA molecules to be counted accurately. Specific primers in the conserved constant-segment region were used to synthesize first-strand cDNA for the TCR alpha and beta chains. To control for contamination, every cDNA library was double barcoded, receiving both a SMART-Mk sample barcode and Illumina barcodes. TruSeq adapter sequences and Illumina sample barcodes were added in two successive PCR steps. TCR alpha and beta cDNA libraries were sequenced on the Illumina HiSeq platform with custom primers. Per the original workflow: MiGEC processed the raw reads to extract unique molecular identifiers, while MiXCR was used to determine the CDR3 positions. For each individual, recombination models were inferred using an EM algorithm with the repgenHMM and IGoR tools. Shared clonotypes were analyzed with the tcR package in R, and sharing was normalized by the product of cloneset sizes. Out-of-frame nonproductive sequences were analyzed to study raw recombination free of thymic and clonal selection effects. TCRdb cleaned the public reads at Q25 with fastp, built clones with MiXCR and kept in-frame beta chains. Under each unique CDR3 protein, matching rows form one entry showing the most common genes and DNA. These V and J calls derive from TCRdb rather than the authors' analysis. This sample is represented by hundreds of thousands of distinct CDR3 sequences; 7.5% of them were singletons. The ten largest clones add up to approximately 2% of the sample.

Details on this clonotype: Its antigen is currently not known. A read error may be the cause here, since a much bigger clone is one base away.

The same data also contributed to another study, on yellow fever vaccine responses in identical twins. As the second study states: The authors reported that the T cell response to vaccination in identical twins appeared partly convergent and partly personalized. In identical twins, the study followed T cell clones that responded to the vaccine with precision.

This sequence was found in a woman aged 18-35 years in good health. Sequencing used memory (CD45RO+) T cells sorted from blood. The cell subset or site label, read with the paper, signifies: CD45RO+ enriched T cells.

The sequenced DNA: TGCAGTGCTGCAGGCAGCTTACTAGCCAATTCACCCCTCCACTTT. Translated, this is CSAAGSLLANSPLHF. The chain joins TRBV20-1 to TRBJ1-6, with no confidently assigned D gene. From the germline V gene (reference sequence), CDR1 is DFQATT and CDR2 is SNEGSKA. Trimming at the junction amounts to 5 bases on V and 7 bases on J, and the germline ends lie 18 bases apart. Its CDR3 holds 15 amino acids, cysteine through phenylalanine. The kept DNA is CDR3 alone, 45 bases in frame from the first base.